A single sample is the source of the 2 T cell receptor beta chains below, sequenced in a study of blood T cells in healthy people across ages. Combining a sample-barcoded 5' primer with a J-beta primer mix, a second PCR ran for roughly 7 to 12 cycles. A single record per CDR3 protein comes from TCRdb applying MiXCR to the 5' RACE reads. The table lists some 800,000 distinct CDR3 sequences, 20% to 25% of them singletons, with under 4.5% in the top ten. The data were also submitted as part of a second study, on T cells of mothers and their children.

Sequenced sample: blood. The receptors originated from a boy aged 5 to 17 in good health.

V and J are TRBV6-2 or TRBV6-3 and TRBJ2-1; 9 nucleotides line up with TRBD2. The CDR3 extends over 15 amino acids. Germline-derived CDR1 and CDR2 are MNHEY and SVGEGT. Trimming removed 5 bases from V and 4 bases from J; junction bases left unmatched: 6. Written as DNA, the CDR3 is TGTGCCAGCAGTGGGAGCGGGGGGTCATACAATGAGCAGTTCTTC. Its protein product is CASSGSGGSYNEQFF.

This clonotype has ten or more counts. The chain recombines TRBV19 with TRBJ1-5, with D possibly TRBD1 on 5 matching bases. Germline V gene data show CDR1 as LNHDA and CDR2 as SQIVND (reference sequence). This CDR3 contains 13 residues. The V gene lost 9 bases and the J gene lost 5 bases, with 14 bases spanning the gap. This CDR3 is CASSLGAYQPQHF. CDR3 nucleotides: TGTGCCAGCTCCCTTGGGGCCTATCAGCCCCAGCATTTT.